This T cell receptor beta chain is from a study of molecular identifiers for immune sequencing clone quantification. Study-wide points: Clones with over 20 RNA copies captured over 97% of effector molecules but under 1% of naive ones.

The V gene's germline CDR1 is MNHEY and CDR2 SVGEGT. Trimming cost V 2 bases and J 4 bases; bases outside gene matches: 12. The CDR3 totals 18 residues. About this clonotype itself: As yet, its antigen is unknown.

TCRdb re-called the PCR reads through MiXCR, storing one row per CDR3 protein. The profile shows about 63,000 distinct CDR3 sequences, over 15% of them singletons. This sequence was found in a human donor in good health. Some libraries in this study had Jurkat cell RNA spiked in. V gene TRBV6-2 or TRBV6-3 combines with J gene TRBJ2-3; TRBD2 matches 10 bases. Sample: naive CD8+ T cells from blood, with Jurkat cell RNA spiked in. Subset here: FACS-sorted CD8+CD4-CCR7+CD45RA+ naive T cells. In DNA, the CDR3 is TGTGCCAGCAGTTACGTCGGGCTAGCGGGAGTCGGCGCAGATACGCAGTATTTT. Its translation: CASSYVGLAGVGADTQYF.